The entry below gives a single T cell receptor (beta chain) sequence along with its context. CDR1 is LGHNT, CDR2 FRNRAP, per germline. The CDR3 runs 18 residues. With 6 bases clipped from V and 0 bases from J, the junction kept 8 bases outside the gene matches. This sample stems from a study of blood T cell repertoires in COVID-19. Study background: COVID-19 samples from acute and convalescent phases originated in the United States, Italy and Spain.

Authors' analysis steps: Reference gene primer amplification in the assay estimated nucleated cell counts. Assay used: immunoSEQ multiplex PCR; TCRdb lists only in-frame clones, some missing. V and J calls and clone size follow that table, whereas D and trimming were derived from the DNA. This sample has 200,000 to 300,000 clones, with approximately 88% found just once. Sequenced: PBMCs or T cells enriched from blood (not recorded which). The chain carries TRBV12-5 and TRBJ2-7, with 16 nucleotides matching TRBD2. The source is a woman aged 40 to 49 with acute COVID-19. CDR3 nucleotides: TGTGCTAGTGGCCCACCCGGGACTAGCGGGGGGGCCTCCTACGAGCAGTACTTC. It specifies CASGPPGTSGGASYEQYF.